The present T cell receptor beta chain was sequenced within a study of blood T cell repertoires in COVID-19. The length of the CDR3 is 13 residues. Germline CDR1 is DFQATT and CDR2 is SNEGSKA (reference sequence). The ends were cut back, 3 bases at V and 2 bases at J, with 10 bases in the middle. Method: immunoSEQ multiplex PCR; TCRdb's copy keeps in-frame clones and lacks some. The sample contains some 200,000 clones, around 83% of which appear only once. V and J are TRBV20-1 and TRBJ1-1; D ambiguous. What was sequenced was peripheral blood. This TCR was recovered from a woman over 75 in a cohort sampled during active or convalescent COVID-19. The CDR3 region has the DNA TGCAGTGCTAGTGGGAGGGCAAACACTGAAGCTTTCTTT. This sequence encodes CSASGRANTEAFF.